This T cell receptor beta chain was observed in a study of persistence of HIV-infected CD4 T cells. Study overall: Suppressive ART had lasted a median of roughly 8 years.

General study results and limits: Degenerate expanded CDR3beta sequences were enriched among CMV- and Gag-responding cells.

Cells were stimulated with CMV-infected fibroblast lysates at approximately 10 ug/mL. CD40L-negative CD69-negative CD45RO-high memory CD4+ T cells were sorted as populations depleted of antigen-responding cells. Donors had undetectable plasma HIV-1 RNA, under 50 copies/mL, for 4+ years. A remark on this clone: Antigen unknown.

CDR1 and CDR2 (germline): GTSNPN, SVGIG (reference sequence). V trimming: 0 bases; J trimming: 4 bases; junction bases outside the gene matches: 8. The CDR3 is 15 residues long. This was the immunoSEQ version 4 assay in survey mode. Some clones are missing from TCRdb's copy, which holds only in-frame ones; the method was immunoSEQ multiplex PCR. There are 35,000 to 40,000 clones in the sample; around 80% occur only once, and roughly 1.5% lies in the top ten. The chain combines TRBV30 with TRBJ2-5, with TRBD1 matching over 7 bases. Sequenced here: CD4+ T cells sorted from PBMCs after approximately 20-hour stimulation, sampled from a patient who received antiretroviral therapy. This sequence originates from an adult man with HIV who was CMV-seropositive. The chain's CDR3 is CAWSVLQGSAETQYF. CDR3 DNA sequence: TGTGCCTGGAGTGTACTACAGGGGAGTGCAGAGACCCAGTACTTC.